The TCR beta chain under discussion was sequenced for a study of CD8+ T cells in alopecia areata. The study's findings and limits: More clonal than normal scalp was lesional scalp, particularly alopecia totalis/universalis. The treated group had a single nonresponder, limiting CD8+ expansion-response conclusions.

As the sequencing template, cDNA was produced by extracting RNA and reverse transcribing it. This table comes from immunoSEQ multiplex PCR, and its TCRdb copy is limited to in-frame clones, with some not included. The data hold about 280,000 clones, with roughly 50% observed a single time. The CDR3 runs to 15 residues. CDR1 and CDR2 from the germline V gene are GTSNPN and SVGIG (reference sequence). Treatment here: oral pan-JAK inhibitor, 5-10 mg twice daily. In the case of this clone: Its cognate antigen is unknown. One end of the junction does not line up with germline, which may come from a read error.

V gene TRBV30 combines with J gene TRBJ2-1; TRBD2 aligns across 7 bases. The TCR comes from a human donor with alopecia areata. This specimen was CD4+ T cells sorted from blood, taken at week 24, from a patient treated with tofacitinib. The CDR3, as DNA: TGTGCCCGGAGAAGCGGGGCGGAATTCGGCAATGAGCAGTTCTTC. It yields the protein CARRSGAEFGNEQFF.